A single T cell receptor (beta chain) is shown here with its context. This clonotype was detected ten times or more. Its antigen target is currently unknown. It has no much larger one-base neighbor in the sample; base qualities were not kept. The sample comes from a study of T-cell reconstitution after alpha-beta-depleted transplantation in children (dated by TCRdb to the mid-2010s). Turning to the overall study: Using TCR repertoire profiling, the study followed T-cell immune reconstitution in a quantitative way in children after TCRalphabeta/CD19-depleted allogeneic hematopoietic cell transplantation. What the study reported, not specific to this receptor: The high TCRbeta diversity at day 60 in some patients was ascribed to recipient T cells and intrathymic progenitors that had survived conditioning. Hyperexpanded clone frequencies declined over subsequent months; after one year, T-cell counts and TCRbeta diversity were mostly attributed to newly produced T cells. The apparently early recovery of alphabetaT-cell counts about two months after transplant reportedly depended on only several hundred rapidly expanded clones that came from non-depleted graft cells.

CDR1 and CDR2 were assigned from the germline V gene as MNHEY and SVGEGT. Trimming at the junction amounts to 4 bases on V and 3 bases on J, and the germline ends lie 12 bases apart. The CDR3 spans 14 residues, from the cysteine through the phenylalanine. Just CDR3 DNA is preserved here, 42 bases in frame from base 1. Per the publication, the treatment or condition label means: allogeneic hematopoietic cell transplantation with graft depleted of TCRalphabeta T cells and CD19 B cells. TCRalphabeta/CD19-depleted allogeneic hematopoietic cell grafts were given to the transplant recipients, all of whom were children. Library preparation employed PCR. Data came from an Illumina HiSeq 2500. TCR library preparation used molecular barcoding, with unique molecular identifiers applied to normalize quantification of the TCRbeta repertoire. Using fastp trimming at Q25 and MiXCR clonotype assembly, TCRdb reanalyzed the public sequencing data and kept in-frame beta chains. Every CDR3 protein is listed once, alongside the most common genes and DNA of its rows. This sample is represented by over 450,000 distinct CDR3 sequences; under 12% of them were singletons. Of the sample, just over 2% is held by the ten largest clones.

This chain joins TRBV6-2 or TRBV6-3 to TRBJ2-5; matching of 6 bases hints at TRBD2 as the D gene. This specimen consisted of PBMCs, obtained before TCRalphabeta/CD19-depleted stem cell transplant. The receptor was derived from a child aged 2-15 years with inherited bone marrow failure, due to receive a stem cell transplant. The DNA sequence reads TGTGCCAGCAGTTCAACCGGGAGTAAAGAGACCCAGTACTTC. The resulting protein is CASSSTGSKETQYF.